This record concerns one T cell receptor beta chain sequence. The entry originates in a study of control samples from healthy donors and cancer patients. Germline V gene sequence: CDR1 SSHAT, CDR2 FNYEAQ (reference sequence). This CDR3 is built from 16 residues. V was clipped by 5 bases and J by 1 base, with 17 bases between them. Assay used: immunoSEQ multiplex PCR; TCRdb lists only in-frame clones, some missing. The sample lists about 14,000 clones, 60% to 85% occurring once. This TCR was sampled from a male donor with melanoma. Sequencing used formalin-fixed, paraffin-embedded tissue. The chain employs TRBV7-7 and TRBJ2-5; a possible D gene is TRBD1 (6 bases). CDR3 bases: TGTGCCAGCAGCCCATCAGGGCAGGGGACCCAAGAGACCCAGTACTTC. Its protein is CASSPSGQGTQETQYF.